This entry lists 11 T cell receptor beta chains sequenced from one sample in a study of blood T cell repertoires in COVID-19. Clones were read by immunoSEQ multiplex PCR, and TCRdb kept only the in-frame ones, dropping some. The sample comprises about 180,000 clones, more than 80% of which are singletons, and around 7% rests with the top ten. Sequencing input: peripheral blood. Receptor source: a human donor in a cohort sampled during active COVID-19.

The rearrangement joins TRBV3-1 (or the pseudogene TRBV3-2) to TRBJ1-1; D not certain. The CDR3 has 13 residues. Looked up from germline, CDR1 is LGHDT and CDR2 is YNNKEL (reference sequence). V shed 2 bases and J shed 7 bases, with 11 bases lying between them. This chain's CDR3 is CASSQSRFGEAFF. The CDR3 DNA reads TGTGCCAGCAGCCAATCCAGGTTCGGTGAAGCTTTCTTT.

In the case of this clone: Other nucleotide sequences in the sample specify the same CDR3. The chain links TRBV5-1 to TRBJ1-5; D perhaps matches TRBD1 (5 bases). This CDR3 is built from 17 residues. Trimming cost V 0 bases and J 0 bases, with 13 bases left between them. Germline-derived CDR1 and CDR2 are SGHRS and YFSETQ. This chain's CDR3 is CASSLAGGSFSNQPQHF. The CDR3, as DNA: TGCGCCAGCAGCTTGGCCGGGGGAAGCTTTAGCAATCAGCCCCAGCATTTT.

The V gene is TRBV10-3, the J gene TRBJ2-7; 10 nucleotides align to TRBD1. Trimming took 7 bases from V and 4 from J; bases not matched to a gene: 4. The CDR3 is 13 amino acids. CDR1 and CDR2 from the germline V gene are ENHRY and SYGVKD. Here the CDR3 reads CAITQGQGYEQYF. CDR3 DNA: TGTGCCATCACCCAGGGACAGGGGTACGAGCAGTACTTC.

The chain is built from TRBV12-3 or TRBV12-4 and TRBJ1-6; the D gene is possibly TRBD1 (6 bases). V was clipped by 5 bases and J by 13 bases, with 15 bases between them. This CDR3 comprises 13 residues. The CDR3 nucleotides read TGTGCCAGCAGTAGGGACACCAGCTCCCCCCTCCACTTT. The encoded protein is CASSRDTSSPLHF.

The rearrangement uses TRBV4-2 and TRBJ2-5; D is ambiguous. The CDR3 totals 17 residues. V lost 1 base to trimming and J lost 2 bases, with 17 bases between them. In germline, CDR1 is LGHNA, CDR2 YNFKEQ. CDR3 amino acids: CASSQGSIYSEQETQYF. The CDR3 DNA follows: TGTGCCAGCAGCCAAGGGTCGATTTATTCAGAACAAGAGACCCAGTACTTC.

V usage is TRBV29-1 and J usage is TRBJ2-1, with D maybe TRBD1 (6 bases). Germline CDR1 is SQVTM and CDR2 is ANQGSEA. V lost 3 bases and J lost 0, with 18 bases in between. The CDR3 runs to 17 residues. CDR3 region: CSVDVWGPRSSYNEQFF. The CDR3 DNA is TGCAGCGTTGATGTCTGGGGGCCACGCTCCTCCTACAATGAGCAGTTCTTC.

This chain uses TRBV5-1 with TRBJ2-5; weak D call: TRBD1 (6 bases). There are 15 residues in the CDR3. The ends were cut back, 2 bases at V and 4 bases at J, with 15 bases in the middle. The germline CDR1 and CDR2 sequences are SGHRS and YFSETQ. The CDR3 bases are TGCGCCAGCAGCTTAAGGCCAGGGGTCCTAGAGACCCAGTACTTC. Translating gives CASSLRPGVLETQYF.

This chain links TRBV18 with TRBJ2-3; TRBD1 aligns across 8 bases. The CDR3 is made up of 17 amino acids. Germline values: CDR1 KGHSH, CDR2 LQKENI. The J segment lost 6 bases and the V segment lost 0 bases, leaving 11 bases of the junction unmatched. CDR3 DNA: TGTGCCAGCTCACCACCAACGACAGGGGCCCCCGCGGATACGCAGTATTTT. This translates into CASSPPTTGAPADTQYF.

V usage is TRBV10-3 and J usage is TRBJ2-7; tentative D call: TRBD1 (5 bases). V gave up 2 bases and J gave up 4 bases, with 9 bases separating them. This CDR3 is built from 13 residues. Germline V gives CDR1 ENHRY, CDR2 SYGVKD. Here the CDR3 DNA reads TGTGCCATCAGTGAGGGTGGACAATACGAGCAGTACTTC. Translated, it gives CAISEGGQYEQYF.

This clone has more than one count but fewer than ten. The rearrangement links TRBV2 to TRBJ1-5, with a possible D match to TRBD1 (5 bases). V lost 5 bases and J 7 bases, leaving 15 bases between the germline ends. Germline V gene lookup returns CDR1 SNHLY and CDR2 FYNNEI. The CDR3 has 14 amino acids. The chain's CDR3 is CASSPMDKIQPQHF. In nucleotides, the CDR3 is TGTGCCAGCAGTCCCATGGACAAGATCCAGCCCCAGCATTTT.

The chain recombines TRBV30 with TRBJ2-3; D unclear. Germline CDR1 GTSNPN, CDR2 SVGIG (reference sequence). The CDR3 contains 16 residues. The ends were cut back, 3 bases at V and 0 bases at J, with 16 bases in the middle. This CDR3 is CAWSNLPSESTDTQYF. The DNA of the CDR3 is TGTGCCTGGAGCAACCTCCCCAGCGAAAGCACAGATACGCAGTATTTT.